The sequence of this T cell receptor beta chain was determined in a study of control samples from healthy donors and cancer patients. This clone qualifies as medium-sized. With 4 bases clipped from V and 4 bases from J, the junction kept 12 bases outside the gene matches. This CDR3 is 16 amino acids long. Germline values: CDR1 LNHDA, CDR2 SQIVND (reference sequence). The repertoire was sequenced with immunoSEQ multiplex PCR; TCRdb's copy has only in-frame clones and lacks some. Of some 11,000 clones listed, approximately 94% were seen once; the top ten hold roughly 30%. The sequence came from a man aged 70-80 years with head and neck cancer. The rearrangement joins TRBV19 to TRBJ2-7, with 8 bases matching TRBD1. The sample taken for sequencing was PBMCs. CDR3 protein: CASSRGSGQGTYEQYF. The CDR3 DNA reads as TGTGCCAGTAGTAGAGGGAGCGGACAGGGTACGTACGAGCAGTACTTC.